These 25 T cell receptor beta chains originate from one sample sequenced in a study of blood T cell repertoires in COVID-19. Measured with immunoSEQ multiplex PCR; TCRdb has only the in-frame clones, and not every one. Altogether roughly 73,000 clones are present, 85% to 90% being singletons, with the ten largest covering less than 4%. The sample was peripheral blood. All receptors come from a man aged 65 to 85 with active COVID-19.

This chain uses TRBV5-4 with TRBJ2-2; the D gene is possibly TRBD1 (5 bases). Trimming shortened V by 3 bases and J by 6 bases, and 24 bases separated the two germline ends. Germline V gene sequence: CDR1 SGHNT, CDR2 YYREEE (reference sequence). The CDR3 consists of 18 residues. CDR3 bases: TGTGCCAGCAGCTCAGGGAAGTCCAGCCGGTCCCTGTCCGGGGAGCTGTTTTTT. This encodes CASSSGKSSRSLSGELFF.

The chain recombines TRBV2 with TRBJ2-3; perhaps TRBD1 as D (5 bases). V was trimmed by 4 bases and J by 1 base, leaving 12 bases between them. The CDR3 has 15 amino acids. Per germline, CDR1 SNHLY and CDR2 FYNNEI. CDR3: CASSVGRARTDTQYF. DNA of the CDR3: TGTGCCAGCAGTGTGGGCAGGGCCCGCACAGATACGCAGTATTTT.

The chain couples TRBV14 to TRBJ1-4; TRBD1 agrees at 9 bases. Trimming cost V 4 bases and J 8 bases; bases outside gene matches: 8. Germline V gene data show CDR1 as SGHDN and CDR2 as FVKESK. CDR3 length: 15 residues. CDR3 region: CASSPKQGAGEKLFF. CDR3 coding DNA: TGTGCCAGCAGCCCCAAACAGGGGGCGGGGGAAAAACTGTTTTTT.

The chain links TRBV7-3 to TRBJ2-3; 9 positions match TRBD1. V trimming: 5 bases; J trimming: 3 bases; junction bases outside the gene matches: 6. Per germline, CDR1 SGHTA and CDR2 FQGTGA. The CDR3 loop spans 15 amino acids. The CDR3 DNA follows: TGTGCCAGCAGCCCGGGACAGGGAATTACAGATACGCAGTATTTT. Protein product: CASSPGQGITDTQYF. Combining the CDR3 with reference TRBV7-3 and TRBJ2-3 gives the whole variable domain GAGVSQTPSNKVTEKGKYVELRCDPISGHTALYWYRQSLGQGPEFLIYFQGTGAADDSGLPNDRFFAVRPEGSVSTLKIQRTERGDSAVYLCASSPGQGITDTQYFGPGTRLTVL.

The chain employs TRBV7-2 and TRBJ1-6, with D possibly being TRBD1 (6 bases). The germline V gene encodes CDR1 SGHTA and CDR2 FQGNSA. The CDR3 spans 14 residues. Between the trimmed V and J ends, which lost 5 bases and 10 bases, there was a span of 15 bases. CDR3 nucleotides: TGTGCCAGCAGCGCCAACAGGGATCGGTCACCCCTCCACTTT. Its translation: CASSANRDRSPLHF.

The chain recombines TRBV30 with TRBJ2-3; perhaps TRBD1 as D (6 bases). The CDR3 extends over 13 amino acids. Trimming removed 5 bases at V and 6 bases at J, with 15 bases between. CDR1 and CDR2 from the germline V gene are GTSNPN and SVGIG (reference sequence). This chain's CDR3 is CAWRGGGGDTQYF. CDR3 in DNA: TGTGCCTGGCGGGGTGGGGGCGGGGATACGCAGTATTTT. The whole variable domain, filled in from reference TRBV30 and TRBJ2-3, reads SQTIHQWPATLVQPVGSPLSLECTVEGTSNPNLYWYRQAAGRGLQLLFYSVGIGQISSEVPQNLSASRPQDRQFILSSKKLLLSDSGFYLCAWRGGGGDTQYFGPGTRLTVL.

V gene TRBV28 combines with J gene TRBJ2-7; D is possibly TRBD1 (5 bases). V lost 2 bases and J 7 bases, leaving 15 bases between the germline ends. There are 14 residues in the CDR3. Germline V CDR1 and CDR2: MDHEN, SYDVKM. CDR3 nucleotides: TGTGCCAGCAGTTTACTGGGCAGGGAAGAGGAGCAGTACTTC. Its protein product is CASSLLGREEEQYF.

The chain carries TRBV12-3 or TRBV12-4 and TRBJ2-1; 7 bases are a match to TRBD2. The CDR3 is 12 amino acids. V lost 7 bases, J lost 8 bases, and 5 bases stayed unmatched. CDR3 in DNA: TGTGCCAGCAATCGGGACTATCATGAGCAGTTCTTC. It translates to CASNRDYHEQFF.

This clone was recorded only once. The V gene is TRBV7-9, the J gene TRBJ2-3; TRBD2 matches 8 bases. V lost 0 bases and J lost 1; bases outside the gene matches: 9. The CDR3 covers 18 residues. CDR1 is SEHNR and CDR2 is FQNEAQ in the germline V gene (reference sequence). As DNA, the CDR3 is TGTGCCAGCAGCTTAGCGCGGGGGGCAGCTTGGGGCACAGATACGCAGTATTTT. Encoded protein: CASSLARGAAWGTDTQYF.

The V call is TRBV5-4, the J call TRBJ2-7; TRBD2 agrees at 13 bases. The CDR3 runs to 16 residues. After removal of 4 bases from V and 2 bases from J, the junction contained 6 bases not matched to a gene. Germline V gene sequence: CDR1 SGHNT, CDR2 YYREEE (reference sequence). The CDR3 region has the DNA TGTGCCAGCAGCCCAGGACTAGCGGGAGTGCCCTACGAGCAGTACTTC. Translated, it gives CASSPGLAGVPYEQYF.

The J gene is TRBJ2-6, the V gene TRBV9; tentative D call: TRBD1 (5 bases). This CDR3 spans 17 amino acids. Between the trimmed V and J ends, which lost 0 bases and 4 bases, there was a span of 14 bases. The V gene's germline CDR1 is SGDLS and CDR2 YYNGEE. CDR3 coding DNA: TGTGCCAGCAGCGTAGGGCAGTCCAGGGCCGGGGCCAACGTCCTGACTTTC. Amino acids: CASSVGQSRAGANVLTF.

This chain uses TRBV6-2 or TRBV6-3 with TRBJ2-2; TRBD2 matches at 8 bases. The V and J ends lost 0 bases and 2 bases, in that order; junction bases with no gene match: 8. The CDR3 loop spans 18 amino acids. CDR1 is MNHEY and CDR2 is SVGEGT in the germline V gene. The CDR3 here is CASSYSPGGRPNTGELFF. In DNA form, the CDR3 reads TGTGCCAGCAGTTACTCCCCGGGCGGGAGGCCCAACACCGGGGAGCTGTTTTTT.

The CDR3 bases are TGTGCCAGTAGTCCGGGACAGGGCCACACTGAAGCTTTCTTT. As protein: CASSPGQGHTEAFF. The V and J genes are TRBV19 and TRBJ1-1, with 9 bases that match TRBD1. V shed 5 bases and J 3 bases; nucleotides not matched to a gene: 4. The CDR3 spans 14 residues. Germline CDR1 reads LNHDA; CDR2 reads SQIVND (reference sequence).

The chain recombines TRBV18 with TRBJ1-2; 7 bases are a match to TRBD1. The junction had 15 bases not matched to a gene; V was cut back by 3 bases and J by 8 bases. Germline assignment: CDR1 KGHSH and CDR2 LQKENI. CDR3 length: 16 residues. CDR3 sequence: CASSPEGAILNRGYTF. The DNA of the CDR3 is TGTGCCAGCTCACCGGAGGGGGCGATCCTTAACCGAGGCTACACCTTC.

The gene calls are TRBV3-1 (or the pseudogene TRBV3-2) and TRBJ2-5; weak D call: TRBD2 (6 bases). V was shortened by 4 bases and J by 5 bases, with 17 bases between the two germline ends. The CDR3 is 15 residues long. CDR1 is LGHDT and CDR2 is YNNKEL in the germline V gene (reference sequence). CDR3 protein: CASSPRGGYRETQYF. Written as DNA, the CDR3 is TGTGCCAGCAGCCCAAGGGGAGGATACAGGGAGACCCAGTACTTC.

In DNA form, the CDR3 reads TGTGCCAGTGGACCCGGGGGGGCCCGCAGCCCCACAGATACGCAGTATTTT. Its protein product is CASGPGGARSPTDTQYF. J is TRBJ2-3 and V is TRBV19; 8 nucleotides agree with TRBD2. The CDR3 length is 17 residues. CDR1 LNHDA and CDR2 SQIVND come from the germline V gene (reference sequence). The junction had 15 bases not matched to a gene; V was cut back by 8 bases and J by 2 bases. Using reference TRBV19 and TRBJ2-3 for the parts outside the CDR3, the full variable domain is DGGITQSPKYLFRKEGQNVTLSCEQNLNHDAMYWYRQDPGQGLRLIYYSQIVNDFQKGDIAEGYSVSREKKESFPLTVTSAQKNPTAFYLCASGPGGARSPTDTQYFGPGTRLTVL.

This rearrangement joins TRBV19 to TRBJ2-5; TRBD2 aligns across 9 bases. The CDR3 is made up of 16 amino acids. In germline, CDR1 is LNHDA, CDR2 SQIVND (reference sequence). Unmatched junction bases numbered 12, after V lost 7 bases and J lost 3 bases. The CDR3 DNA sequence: TGTGCCAGTACCACCCCCGGGCTAGCGGGAAAAGAGACCCAGTACTTC. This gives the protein CASTTPGLAGKETQYF.

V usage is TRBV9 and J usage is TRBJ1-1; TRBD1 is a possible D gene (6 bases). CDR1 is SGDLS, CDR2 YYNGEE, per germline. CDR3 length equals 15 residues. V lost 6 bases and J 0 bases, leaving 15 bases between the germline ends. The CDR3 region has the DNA TGTGCCAGCACCCTGGGGGGGGGCCTGAACACTGAAGCTTTCTTT. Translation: CASTLGGGLNTEAFF.

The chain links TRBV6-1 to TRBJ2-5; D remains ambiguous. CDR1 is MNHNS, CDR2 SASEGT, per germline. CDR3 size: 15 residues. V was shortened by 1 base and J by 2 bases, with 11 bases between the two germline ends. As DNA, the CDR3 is TGTGCCAGCAGTGAAGGGGCAGGCCTACAAGAGACCCAGTACTTC. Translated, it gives CASSEGAGLQETQYF.

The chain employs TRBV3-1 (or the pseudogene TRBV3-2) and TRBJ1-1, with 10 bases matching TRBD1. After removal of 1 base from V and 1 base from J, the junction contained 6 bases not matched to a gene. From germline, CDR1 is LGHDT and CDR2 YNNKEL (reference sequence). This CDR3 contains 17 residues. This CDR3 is CASSQAGGQGRNTEAFF. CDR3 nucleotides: TGTGCCAGCAGCCAAGCGGGGGGACAGGGGAGGAACACTGAAGCTTTCTTT.

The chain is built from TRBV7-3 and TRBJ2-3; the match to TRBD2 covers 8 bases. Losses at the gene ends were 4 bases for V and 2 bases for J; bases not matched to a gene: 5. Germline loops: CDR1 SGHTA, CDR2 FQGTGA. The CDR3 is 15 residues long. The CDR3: CASSSIAGPTDTQYF. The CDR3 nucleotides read TGTGCCAGCAGCTCGATAGCGGGACCCACAGATACGCAGTATTTT.

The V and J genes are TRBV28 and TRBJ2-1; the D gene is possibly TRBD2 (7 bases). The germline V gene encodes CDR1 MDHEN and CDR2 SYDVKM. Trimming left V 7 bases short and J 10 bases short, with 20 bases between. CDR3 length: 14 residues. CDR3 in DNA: TGTGCCAGCACCCTGGGGGGGCCGCCGGGCGAGCAGTTCTTC. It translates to CASTLGGPPGEQFF.

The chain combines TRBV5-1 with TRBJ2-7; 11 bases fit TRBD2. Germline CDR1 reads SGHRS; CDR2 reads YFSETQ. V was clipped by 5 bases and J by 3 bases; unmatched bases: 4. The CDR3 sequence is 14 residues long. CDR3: CASRGGTSGYEQYF. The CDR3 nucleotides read TGCGCCAGCAGGGGGGGGACTAGCGGCTACGAGCAGTACTTC.

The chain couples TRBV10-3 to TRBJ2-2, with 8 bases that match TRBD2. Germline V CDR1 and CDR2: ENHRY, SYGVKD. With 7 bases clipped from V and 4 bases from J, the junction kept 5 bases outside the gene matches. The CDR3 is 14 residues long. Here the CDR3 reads CAITTGTSTGELFF. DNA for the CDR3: TGTGCCATCACTACCGGGACTAGCACCGGGGAGCTGTTTTTT.

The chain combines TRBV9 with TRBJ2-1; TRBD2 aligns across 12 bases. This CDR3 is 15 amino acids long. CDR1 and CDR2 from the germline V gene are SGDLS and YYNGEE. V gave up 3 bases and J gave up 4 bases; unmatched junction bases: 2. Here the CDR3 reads CASSAGLAGYNEQFF. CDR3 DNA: TGTGCCAGCAGCGCCGGACTAGCGGGGTACAATGAGCAGTTCTTC.